The rows below give T cell receptor beta chains drawn from one sample of a study of T cells expressing NK-cell markers. TCRdb derives one entry per CDR3 protein from the 5' RACE reads, leaving out DNA. The ten top clones account for roughly 5.4%, within a sample of about 380,000 distinct CDR3 sequences. Sequencing was done on a sample of blood T cells: a sorted CD56 or NKG2C T cell subset, CD4+ or CD8+ T cells, or bulk PBMC T cells (not recorded which). The receptors shown here come from a man aged 18-75 years in good health. CDR3s include the opening cysteine and the closing phenylalanine or tryptophan.

J gene,V gene,CDR3 protein
TRBJ1-5,TRBV24-1,CATSDPGTGNQPQHF
TRBJ1-2,TRBV6-2/TRBV6-3,CASSQTGTHGNYGYTF
TRBJ2-4,TRBV6-1,CASSPWRGAYIQYF
TRBJ2-2,TRBV28,CASSFAGSLGGELFF
TRBJ2-1,TRBV11-2,CASSYGPTSGEQFF
TRBJ2-5,TRBV20-1,CSAPPGRGQETQYF
TRBJ1-2,TRBV3-1,CASSPYYTVYGYTF
TRBJ2-5,TRBV19,CASSIRGSRETQYF
TRBJ2-1,TRBV5-4,CASSLWGGRYNEQFF
TRBJ2-2,TRBV7-8,CASRRQGDTGELFF
TRBJ2-3,TRBV7-7,CASSLVGGSDTQYF
TRBJ1-1,TRBV12-3/TRBV12-4,CASGRGTEAFF
TRBJ1-2,TRBV6-5,CASSYAQGANYGYTF
TRBJ2-1,TRBV4-2,CASSQDFTAGGTNEQFF
TRBJ1-5,TRBV6-1,CASLLDGNQPQHF
TRBJ1-5,TRBV27,CASSLSPVSPQHF
TRBJ1-1,TRBV12-3/TRBV12-4,CASSKTREAFF
TRBJ1-2,TRBV6-1,CASSRQLYHGYTF
TRBJ2-4,TRBV11-2,CASSLDRNGEGIQYF
TRBJ2-2,TRBV6-1,CASHLRGDPTGELFF
TRBJ2-1,TRBV5-6,CASSSSPGTRVFYNEQFF
TRBJ1-1,TRBV7-2,CASSRPEYTEAFF
TRBJ2-7,TRBV20-1,CSARESSGRPGEYF
TRBJ1-4,TRBV18,CASSRGSGNEKLFF
TRBJ2-5,TRBV4-2,CASSPWTSGRQETQYF
TRBJ2-1,TRBV3-1,CASSHGGAKSNEQFF
TRBJ1-2,TRBV29-1,CSAIGQGGGYTF
TRBJ2-1,TRBV20-1,CSARVTREGAPSSYNEQFF
TRBJ2-7,TRBV20-1,CSARRGGITYEQYF
TRBJ2-5,TRBV28,CASSSGTTETQYF
TRBJ2-7,TRBV18,CASSPPNREQYF
TRBJ2-5,TRBV20-1,CSAANSRSFLRETQYF
TRBJ2-5,TRBV6-1,CASTAPRTDQETQYF
TRBJ2-5,TRBV20-1,CSVKGREETQYF
TRBJ1-6,TRBV7-6,CASSLGAGAGSPLHF
TRBJ1-2,TRBV10-3,CAISVQGLDYGYTF
TRBJ2-7,TRBV19,CASGPSSLYEQYF
TRBJ2-1,TRBV2,CASSRPTSGDNNEQFF
TRBJ2-7,TRBV12-3/TRBV12-4,CASSPDRAWGESYEQYF
TRBJ1-5,TRBV30,CAWSVPTGTTGNQPQHF
TRBJ2-2,TRBV20-1,CSARRGLVDGELFF
TRBJ1-1,TRBV7-8,CASSLATGGRAFF
TRBJ2-1,TRBV4-2,CASSPTTSGGAYNEQFF
TRBJ2-3,TRBV5-4,CASSLGLARARANTQYF
TRBJ2-5,TRBV11-3,CASSRGTSYQETQYF
TRBJ2-5,TRBV29-1,CSALFFQLGLQETQYF
TRBJ2-5,TRBV18,CASSSGTGGGETQYF
TRBJ1-4,TRBV6-1,CAVGLGTRDEKLFF
TRBJ1-5,TRBV20-1,CSASNAGTGGNQPQHF
TRBJ1-2,TRBV7-2,CASSPTPGHIGYTF
TRBJ1-1,TRBV29-1,CSVGGGYVNTEAFF
TRBJ1-2,TRBV5-4,CASSLGTGDYNYGYTF
TRBJ2-7,TRBV20-1,CSAPRTGPGFEQYF
TRBJ2-2,TRBV20-1,CSALGQDTGELFF
TRBJ2-6,TRBV11-2,CASSHPGVGRTSGANVLTF
TRBJ1-2,TRBV5-1,CASSLVEQGVYGYTF
TRBJ2-7,TRBV18,CASSLADTSYEQYF
TRBJ2-1,TRBV19,CASSTSGGATEQFF
TRBJ2-7,TRBV5-6,CASSSAGTGGVAQYF